This T cell receptor beta chain emerged from a study of blood T cell repertoires in COVID-19. Looking at the study overall: PBMCs, B-cell-depleted T cells, or T cells were the source of the cDNA or gDNA that made up the material.

Two negative PCRs, clearance, or symptom resolution characterized the recovered Cohort 3 donors. In the authors' methods: Nucleated cell number was recorded as an estimate derived from reference gene primer amplification. Clones were read by immunoSEQ multiplex PCR, and TCRdb kept only the in-frame ones, dropping some. V, J and clone size are those of that table, while D and trimming were read from the DNA. Among about 190,000 clones listed, around 84% were seen once. The sample consisted of PBMCs or T cells enriched from blood (not recorded which). The receptor comes from a woman aged 30 to 39 who had recovered from COVID-19.

CDR3 protein: CAWGGSTEAFF. The CDR3 coding sequence is TGTGCCTGGGGGGGGAGCACTGAAGCTTTCTTT. J is TRBJ1-1 and V is TRBV30; possible D gene TRBD1, 5 bases. The CDR3 is 11 residues long. V was shortened by 5 bases and J by 4 bases, with 8 bases between the two germline ends. CDR1 GTSNPN and CDR2 SVGIG come from the germline V gene (reference sequence).